This entry concerns a single TCR beta chain. The data belong to a study of blood T cell repertoires in COVID-19. The wider study: The samples span acute and convalescent COVID-19 from the United States, Italy and Spain. Sources were T cells, B-cell-depleted T cells, or PBMCs; the material itself was cDNA or gDNA.

CDR1 SGHRS and CDR2 YFSETQ come from the germline V gene. V was cut by 2 bases and J by 5 bases, with 13 bases left in between. The CDR3 sequence is 14 residues long. Original analysis: Reference gene primers were amplified, and this amplification served to estimate nucleated cell counts. Only in-frame clones appear in the TCRdb table, and some are missing; sequencing was by immunoSEQ multiplex PCR. Clone size and V and J calls were adopted from that table, with D and trimming inferred from the DNA. This table has approximately 260,000 clones, about nine tenths appearing once. This TCR was sampled from a woman between 40 and 50 years old with acute or convalescent COVID-19. V usage is TRBV5-1 and J usage is TRBJ2-5; perhaps TRBD2 as D (5 bases). Specimen: peripheral blood. The CDR3 loop reads CASSLEGSWETQYF. CDR3 DNA: TGCGCCAGCAGCTTAGAGGGTTCCTGGGAGACCCAGTACTTC.